A single sample is the source of the 2 T cell receptor beta chains below, sequenced in a study of blood T cell repertoires in COVID-19 (dated by TCRdb to the early 2020s). Library prep was done by the immunoSEQ multiplex PCR assay. This immuneACCESS table, as held by TCRdb, lists in-frame sequences with V and J called but not all clones. Of the missing ones, under half trace to an unresolved V gene in checked studies; the others have no known cause. Across this sample there are about 170,000 clones, with approximately 86% seen only once. Under 9% of the sample is taken by the ten largest. Sequenced input: peripheral blood. These receptors originate from a woman in her thirties or forties with COVID-19, enrolled during active disease.

The chain uses TRBV27 and TRBJ2-3; 8 positions agree with TRBD1. The V and J ends lost 6 bases and 2 bases, in that order; junction bases with no gene match: 7. CDR1 is MNHEY and CDR2 is SMNVEV in the germline V gene (reference sequence). There are 15 residues in the CDR3. DNA for the CDR3: TGTGCCAGCAGCCCGCAGGGGGCCTTCACAGATACGCAGTATTTT. The encoded protein is CASSPQGAFTDTQYF.

This sequence joins TRBV18 and TRBJ2-5; D call uncertain. In germline, CDR1 is KGHSH, CDR2 LQKENI. V shed 2 bases and J shed 5 bases, with 9 bases lying between them. The CDR3 is 13 residues long. CDR3 sequence reads: CASSPNLQETQYF. The DNA of the CDR3 is TGTGCCAGCTCACCAAATCTCCAGGAGACCCAGTACTTC.